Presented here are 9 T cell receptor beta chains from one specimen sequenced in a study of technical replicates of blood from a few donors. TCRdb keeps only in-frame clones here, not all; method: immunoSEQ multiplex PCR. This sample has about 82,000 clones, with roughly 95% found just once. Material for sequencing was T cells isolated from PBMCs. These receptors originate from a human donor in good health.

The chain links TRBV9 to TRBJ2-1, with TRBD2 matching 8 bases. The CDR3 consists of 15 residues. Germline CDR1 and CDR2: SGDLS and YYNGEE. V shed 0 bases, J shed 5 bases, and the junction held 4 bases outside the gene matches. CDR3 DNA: TGTGCCAGCAGCGTAGCGCGGGAGGTAAACAATGAGCAGTTCTTC. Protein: CASSVAREVNNEQFF.

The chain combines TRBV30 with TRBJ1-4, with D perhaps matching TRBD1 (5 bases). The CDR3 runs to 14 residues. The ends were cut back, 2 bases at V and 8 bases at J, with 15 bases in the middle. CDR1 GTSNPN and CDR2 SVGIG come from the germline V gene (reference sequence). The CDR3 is CAWSLTGLREKLFF. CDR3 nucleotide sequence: TGTGCCTGGAGTTTAACAGGCCTGAGGGAAAAACTGTTTTTT.

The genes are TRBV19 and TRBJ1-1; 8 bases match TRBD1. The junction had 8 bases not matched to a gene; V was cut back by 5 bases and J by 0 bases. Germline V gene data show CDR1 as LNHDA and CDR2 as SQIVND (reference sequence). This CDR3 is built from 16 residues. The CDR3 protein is CASSPLPGGLNTEAFF. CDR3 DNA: TGTGCCAGTAGTCCACTTCCAGGGGGCCTGAACACTGAAGCTTTCTTT.

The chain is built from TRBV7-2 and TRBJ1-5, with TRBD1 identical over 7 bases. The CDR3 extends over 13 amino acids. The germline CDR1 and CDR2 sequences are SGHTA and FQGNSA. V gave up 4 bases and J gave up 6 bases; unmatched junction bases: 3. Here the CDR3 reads CASSSQGGQPQHF. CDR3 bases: TGTGCCAGCAGCTCCCAGGGGGGTCAGCCCCAGCATTTT.

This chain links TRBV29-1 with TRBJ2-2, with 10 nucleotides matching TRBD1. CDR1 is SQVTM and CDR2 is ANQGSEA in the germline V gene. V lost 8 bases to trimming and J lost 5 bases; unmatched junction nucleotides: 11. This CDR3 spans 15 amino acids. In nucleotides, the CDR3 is TGCAGCACTGGGGACCGACAGGGGGCGACCGGGGAGCTGTTTTTT. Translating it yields CSTGDRQGATGELFF.

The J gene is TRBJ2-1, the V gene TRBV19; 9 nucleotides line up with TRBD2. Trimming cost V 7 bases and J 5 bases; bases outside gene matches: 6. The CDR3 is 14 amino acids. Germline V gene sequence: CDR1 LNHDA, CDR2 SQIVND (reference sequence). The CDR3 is CASTIAGDNNEQFF. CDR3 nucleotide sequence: TGTGCCAGTACCATAGCGGGAGATAACAATGAGCAGTTCTTC.

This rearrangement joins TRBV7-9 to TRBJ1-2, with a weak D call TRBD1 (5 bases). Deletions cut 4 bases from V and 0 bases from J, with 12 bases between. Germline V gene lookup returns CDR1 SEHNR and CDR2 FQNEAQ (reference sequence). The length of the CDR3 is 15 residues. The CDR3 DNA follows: TGTGCCAGCAGCTGGTCAGGGCCTTCTAACTATGGCTACACCTTC. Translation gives CASSWSGPSNYGYTF.

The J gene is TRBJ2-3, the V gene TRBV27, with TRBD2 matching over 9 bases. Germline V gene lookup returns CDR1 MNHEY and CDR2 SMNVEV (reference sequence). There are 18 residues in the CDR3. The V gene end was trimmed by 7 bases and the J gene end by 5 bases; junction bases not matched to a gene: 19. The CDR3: CASKEEGGVGGRGDTQYF. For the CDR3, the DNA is TGTGCCAGCAAGGAGGAGGGAGGGGTGGGCGGGAGGGGAGATACGCAGTATTTT.

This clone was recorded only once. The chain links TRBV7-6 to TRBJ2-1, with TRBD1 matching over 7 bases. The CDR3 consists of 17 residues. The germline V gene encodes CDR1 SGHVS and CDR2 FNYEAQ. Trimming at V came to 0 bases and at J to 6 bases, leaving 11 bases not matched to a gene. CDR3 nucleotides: TGTGCCAGCAGCTTAGCGCTATCAGGACAGGCAATCAATGAGCAGTTCTTC. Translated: CASSLALSGQAINEQFF.